The 11 T cell receptor beta chains below were found in one sample sequenced in a study of T-cell reconstitution after alpha-beta-depleted transplantation in children. Unique molecular identifiers were incorporated when the TCRbeta library was constructed. TCRdb re-analysed the PCR reads in MiXCR, keeping a single row per CDR3 protein. The sample has some 220,000 distinct CDR3 sequences; around 9.6% are singletons. Sequenced material: PBMCs from the stem cell graft donor, taken from the stem cell graft. These receptors came from a human donor who donated a stem cell graft to a child with acute lymphoblastic leukemia.

V and J are TRBV11-2 and TRBJ1-1, with a weak D call TRBD1 (5 bases). V was pared by 4 bases and J by 2 bases, with 8 bases between. Germline CDR1 and CDR2: SGHAT and FQNNGV. This CDR3 is 13 amino acids long. CDR3 sequence reads: CASSSGANTEAFF. The CDR3 bases are TGTGCCAGCAGCTCTGGGGCCAACACTGAAGCTTTCTTT.

This chain joins TRBV19 and TRBJ2-1; tentatively, D is TRBD1 (7 bases). The germline CDR1 and CDR2 sequences are LNHDA and SQIVND (reference sequence). V shed 11 bases and J shed 6 bases, with 17 bases lying between them. The CDR3 totals 13 residues. DNA for the CDR3: TGTGCCTCAGCTCGACAGGGAGGCAATGAGCAGTTCTTC. Translated: CASARQGGNEQFF.

This chain links TRBV5-1 with TRBJ1-2; 9 nucleotides agree with TRBD1. CDR1 SGHRS and CDR2 YFSETQ come from the germline V gene. V shed 1 base, J shed 6 bases, and the junction held 7 bases outside the gene matches. This CDR3 contains 15 residues. The CDR3 DNA reads TGCGCCAGCAGCTTGTACTCGTGGACAGGGGATGGCTACACCTTC. This translates into CASSLYSWTGDGYTF. The variable domain in full, completed from reference TRBV5-1 and TRBJ1-2, reads KAGVTQTPRYLIKTRGQQVTLSCSPISGHRSVSWYQQTPGQGLQFLFEYFSETQRNKGNFPGRFSGRQFSNSRSEMNVSTLELGDSALYLCASSLYSWTGDGYTFGSGTRLTVV.

V is TRBV4-1 and J is TRBJ1-1; D is unresolved. Germline V CDR1 and CDR2: MGHRA, YSYEKL. The CDR3 has 14 amino acids. V was shortened by 5 bases and J by 0 bases, with 10 bases between the two germline ends. This chain's CDR3 is CASSGPGMNTEAFF. CDR3 bases: TGCGCCAGCAGCGGACCGGGTATGAACACTGAAGCTTTCTTT.

In its sample, this clonotype was seen many times. The chain combines TRBV6-5 with TRBJ1-2; D perhaps matches TRBD1 (5 bases). This CDR3 has 15 residues. V lost 2 bases and J 1 base, leaving 11 bases between the germline ends. Germline CDR1 and CDR2: MNHEY and SVGAGI. CDR3 nucleotides: TGTGCCAGCAGTTACCAAGGGGTTTTTAACTATGGCTACACCTTC. Amino acids: CASSYQGVFNYGYTF.

CDR3 bases: TGTGCCAGCAGCTTAAATGGACTGGCCGAGCAGTACTTC. The encoded protein is CASSLNGLAEQYF. This chain joins TRBV7-2 and TRBJ2-7, with D maybe TRBD2 (5 bases). Germline V lookup: CDR1 SGHTA, CDR2 FQGNSA. V lost 2 bases and J 6 bases, leaving 11 bases between the germline ends. The CDR3 spans 13 residues.

This clonotype occurred a few times. V gene TRBV27 combines with J gene TRBJ2-5, with D hard to call. Trimming stripped 3 bases from V and 2 bases from J, with 10 bases between. Germline V lookup: CDR1 MNHEY, CDR2 SMNVEV (reference sequence). The CDR3 covers 14 residues. CDR3 region: CASSFGRLQETQYF. CDR3 nucleotides: TGTGCCAGCAGTTTCGGGCGGCTTCAAGAGACCCAGTACTTC.

Ten or more counts support this clonotype. CDR3 amino acids: CASSPSLGGMQHF. The DNA of the CDR3 is TGTGCCAGCAGCCCCTCGTTAGGGGGGATGCAGCATTTT. The V gene is TRBV7-6, the J gene TRBJ1-5, with D maybe TRBD1 (6 bases). This CDR3 region has 13 residues. Trimming took off 5 bases at V and 13 bases at J, with 18 bases between the two ends. Germline V lookup: CDR1 SGHVS, CDR2 FNYEAQ.

Only a few counts were recorded for this clonotype. The chain employs TRBV19 and TRBJ1-3, with D unclear. The germline V gene encodes CDR1 LNHDA and CDR2 SQIVND (reference sequence). The CDR3 is 16 amino acids. Between the trimmed V and J ends, which lost 5 bases and 0 bases, there was a span of 14 bases. CDR3 sequence reads: CASSAGPPGSGNTIYF. For the CDR3, the DNA is TGTGCCAGTAGTGCAGGTCCTCCCGGCTCTGGAAACACCATATATTTT.

In this sample, this clonotype turned up a few times. The chain has TRBV11-2 and TRBJ1-2; D is unclear. Germline CDR1 reads SGHAT; CDR2 reads FQNNGV. V lost 7 bases to trimming and J lost 9 bases, with 18 bases between them. The CDR3 totals 13 residues. The DNA of the CDR3 is TGTGCCAGCACCACGGACCTCGGTAGAAGCTACACCTTC. As protein: CASTTDLGRSYTF. Full variable domain (outside the CDR3, taken from reference TRBV11-2 and TRBJ1-2): EAGVAQSPRYKIIEKRQSVAFWCNPISGHATLYWYQQILGQGPKLLIQFQNNGVVDDSQLPKDRFSAERLKGVDSTLKIQPAKLEDSAVYLCASTTDLGRSYTFGSGTRLTVV.

Notes on this clonotype: Likely a read error: the CDR3 ends without its conserved phenylalanine or tryptophan. The chain joins TRBV5-1 to TRBJ1-1; possibly TRBD1 for D (5 bases). Germline values: CDR1 SGHRS, CDR2 YFSETQ. The CDR3 contains 15 residues. The V gene lost 1 base and the J gene lost 1 base, with 11 bases spanning the gap. CDR3 coding DNA: TGCGCCAGCAGCTTGTTGGGGGGTGGGAACACTGAAGCTTTCATT. Translating gives CASSLLGGGNTEAFI.